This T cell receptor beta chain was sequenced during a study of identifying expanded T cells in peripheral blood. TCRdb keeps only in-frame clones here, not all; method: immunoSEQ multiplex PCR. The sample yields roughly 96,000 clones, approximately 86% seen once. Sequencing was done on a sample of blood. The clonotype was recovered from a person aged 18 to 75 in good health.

CDR3 sequence (DNA): TGTGCCAGCAGTTTTGGGGGCGACACCATATATTTT. Translation: CASSFGGDTIYF. The chain is built from TRBV6-6 and TRBJ1-3; the D gene is possibly TRBD1 (6 bases). V was pared by 4 bases and J by 8 bases, with 9 bases between. Germline V gene data show CDR1 as MNHNY and CDR2 as SVGAGI (reference sequence). The CDR3 covers 12 residues.